This T cell receptor beta chain emerged from a study of cytomegalovirus exposure and HLA in healthy donors. PCR used 60 Vbeta primers and 13 Jbeta primers. This table comes from immunoSEQ multiplex PCR, and its TCRdb copy is limited to in-frame clones, with some not included. The sample shows 130,000 or so clones, approximately 80% of them seen only once. This CDR3 has 11 residues. Deletions cut 5 bases from V and 5 bases from J, with 7 bases between. Germline V gives CDR1 MDHEN, CDR2 SYDVKM. The V and J genes are TRBV28 and TRBJ2-7; no definite D call. This TCR derives from a woman aged 55-69 years in good health and CMV-seronegative. The sequenced sample was PBMCs. The CDR3 loop is CASSKVDEQYF. The CDR3 bases are TGTGCCAGCAGTAAAGTAGACGAGCAGTACTTC.